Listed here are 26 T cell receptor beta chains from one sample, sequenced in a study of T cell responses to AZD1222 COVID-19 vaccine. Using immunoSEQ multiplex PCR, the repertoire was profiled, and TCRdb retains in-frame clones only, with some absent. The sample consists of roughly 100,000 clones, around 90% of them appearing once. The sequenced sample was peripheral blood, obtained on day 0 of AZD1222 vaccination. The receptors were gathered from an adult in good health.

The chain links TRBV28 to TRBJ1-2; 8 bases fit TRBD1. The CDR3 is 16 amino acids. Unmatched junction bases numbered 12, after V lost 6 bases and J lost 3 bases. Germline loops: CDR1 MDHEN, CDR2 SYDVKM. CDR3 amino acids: CASRHDRGHLDYGYTF. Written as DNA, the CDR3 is TGTGCCAGCAGACATGACAGGGGTCATCTGGACTATGGCTACACCTTC.

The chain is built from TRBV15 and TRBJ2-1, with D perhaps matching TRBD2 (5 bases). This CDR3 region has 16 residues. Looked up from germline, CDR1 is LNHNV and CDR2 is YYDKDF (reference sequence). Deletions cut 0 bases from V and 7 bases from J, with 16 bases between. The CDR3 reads CATSRDPQASGNEQFF. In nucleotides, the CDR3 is TGTGCCACCAGCAGAGATCCCCAGGCCTCGGGGAATGAGCAGTTCTTC. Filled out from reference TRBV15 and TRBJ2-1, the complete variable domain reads DAMVIQNPRYQVTQFGKPVTLSCSQTLNHNVMYWYQQKSSQAPKLLFHYYDKDFNNEADTPDNFQSRRPNTSFCFLDIRSPGLGDTAMYLCATSRDPQASGNEQFFGPGTRLTVL.

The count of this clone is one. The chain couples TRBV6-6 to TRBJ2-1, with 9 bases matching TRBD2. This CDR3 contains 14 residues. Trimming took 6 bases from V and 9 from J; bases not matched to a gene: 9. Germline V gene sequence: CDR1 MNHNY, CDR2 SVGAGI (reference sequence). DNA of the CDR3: TGTGCCAGCAGGGGTAGCGGGAGTTTGTCTGAGCAGTTCTTC. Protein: CASRGSGSLSEQFF.

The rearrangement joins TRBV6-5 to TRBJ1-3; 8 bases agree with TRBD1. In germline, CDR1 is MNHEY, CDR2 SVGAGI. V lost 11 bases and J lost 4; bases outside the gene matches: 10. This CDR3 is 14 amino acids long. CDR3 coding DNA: TGTGCCGGGTGGACAGGGCAAACAGGAAACACCATATATTTT. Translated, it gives CAGWTGQTGNTIYF.

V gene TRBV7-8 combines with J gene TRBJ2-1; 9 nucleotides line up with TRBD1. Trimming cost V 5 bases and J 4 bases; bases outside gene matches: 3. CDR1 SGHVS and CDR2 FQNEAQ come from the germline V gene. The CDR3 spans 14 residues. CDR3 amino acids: CASSQQGAYNEQFF. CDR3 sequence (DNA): TGTGCCAGCAGCCAACAGGGGGCATACAATGAGCAGTTCTTC.

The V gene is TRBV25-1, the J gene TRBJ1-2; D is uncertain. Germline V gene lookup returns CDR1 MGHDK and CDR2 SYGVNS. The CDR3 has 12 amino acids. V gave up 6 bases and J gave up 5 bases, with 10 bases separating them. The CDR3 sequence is CASRSGSYGYTF. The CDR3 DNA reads TGTGCCAGCAGGTCCGGTTCATATGGCTACACCTTC.

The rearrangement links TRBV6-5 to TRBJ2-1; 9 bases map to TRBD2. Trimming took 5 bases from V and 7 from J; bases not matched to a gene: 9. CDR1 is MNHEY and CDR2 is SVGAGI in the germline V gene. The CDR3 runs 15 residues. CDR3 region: CASSLVGGRGNEQFF. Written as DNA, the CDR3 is TGTGCCAGCAGTCTCGTGGGCGGGAGGGGTAATGAGCAGTTCTTC.

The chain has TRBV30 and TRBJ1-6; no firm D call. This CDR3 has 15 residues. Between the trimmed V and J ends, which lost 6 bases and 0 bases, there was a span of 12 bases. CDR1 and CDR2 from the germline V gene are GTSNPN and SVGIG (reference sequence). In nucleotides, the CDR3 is TGTGCCTGCCCGGACGGGAGCTCCTATAATTCACCCCTCCACTTT. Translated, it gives CACPDGSSYNSPLHF.

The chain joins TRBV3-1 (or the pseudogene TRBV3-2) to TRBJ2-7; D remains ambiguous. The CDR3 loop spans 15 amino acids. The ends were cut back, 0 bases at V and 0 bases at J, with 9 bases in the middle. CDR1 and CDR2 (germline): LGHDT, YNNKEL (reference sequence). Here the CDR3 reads CASSQDTVPSYEQYF. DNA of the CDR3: TGTGCCAGCAGCCAAGATACGGTACCCTCCTACGAGCAGTACTTC.

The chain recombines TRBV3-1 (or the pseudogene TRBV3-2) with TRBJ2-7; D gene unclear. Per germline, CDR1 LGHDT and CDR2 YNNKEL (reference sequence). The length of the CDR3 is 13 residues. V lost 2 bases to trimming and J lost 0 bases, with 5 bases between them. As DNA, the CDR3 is TGTGCCAGCAGCCAACCAGTCTCCTACGAGCAGTACTTC. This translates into CASSQPVSYEQYF.

The CDR3 loop reads CASSQDRTPNSPLHF. The CDR3, as DNA: TGCGCCAGCAGCCAAGATAGGACACCGAATTCACCCCTCCACTTT. The rearrangement links TRBV4-1 to TRBJ1-6; possible D gene TRBD1, 5 bases. The germline gives CDR1 MGHRA, CDR2 YSYEKL. V lost 0 bases and J 7 bases, leaving 10 bases between the germline ends. This CDR3 comprises 15 residues.

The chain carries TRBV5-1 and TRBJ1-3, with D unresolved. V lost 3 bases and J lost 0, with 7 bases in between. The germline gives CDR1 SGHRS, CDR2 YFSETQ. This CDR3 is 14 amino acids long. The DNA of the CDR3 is TGCGCCAGCAGCTCTCGACTCTCTGGAAACACCATATATTTT. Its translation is CASSSRLSGNTIYF.

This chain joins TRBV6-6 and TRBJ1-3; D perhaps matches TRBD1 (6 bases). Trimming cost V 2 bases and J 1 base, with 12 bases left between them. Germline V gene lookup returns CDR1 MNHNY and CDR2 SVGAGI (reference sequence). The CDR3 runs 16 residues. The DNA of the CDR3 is TGTGCCAGCAGTTACGGCAGGGGCCCTTCTGGAAACACCATATATTTT. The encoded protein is CASSYGRGPSGNTIYF.

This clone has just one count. The CDR3: CASSYTSGRTEAFF. The CDR3, as DNA: TGTGCCAGCAGTTACACTTCAGGGAGAACTGAAGCTTTCTTT. The rearrangement uses TRBV6-5 and TRBJ1-1; TRBD1 is a possible D gene (5 bases). The germline CDR1 and CDR2 sequences are MNHEY and SVGAGI. The CDR3 totals 14 residues. Trimming removed 2 bases at V and 5 bases at J, with 12 bases between.

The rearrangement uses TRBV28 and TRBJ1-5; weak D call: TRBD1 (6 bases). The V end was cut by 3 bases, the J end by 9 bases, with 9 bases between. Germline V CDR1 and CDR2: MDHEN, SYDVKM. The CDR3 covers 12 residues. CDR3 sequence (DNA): TGTGCCAGCAGTTTTGGGGGCCGGCCCCAGCATTTT. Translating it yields CASSFGGRPQHF.

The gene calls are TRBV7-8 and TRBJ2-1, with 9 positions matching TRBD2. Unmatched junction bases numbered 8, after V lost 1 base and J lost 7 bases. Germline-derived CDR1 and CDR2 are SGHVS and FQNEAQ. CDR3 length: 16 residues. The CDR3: CASSLVVAGVGNEQFF. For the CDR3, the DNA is TGTGCCAGCAGCTTAGTCGTAGCGGGAGTGGGTAATGAGCAGTTCTTC.

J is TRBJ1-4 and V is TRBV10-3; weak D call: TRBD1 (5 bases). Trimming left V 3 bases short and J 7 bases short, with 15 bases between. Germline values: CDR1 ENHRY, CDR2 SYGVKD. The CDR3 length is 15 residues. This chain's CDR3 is CAISERGIGSEKLFF. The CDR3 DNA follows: TGTGCCATCAGTGAAAGGGGAATTGGAAGTGAAAAACTGTTTTTT.

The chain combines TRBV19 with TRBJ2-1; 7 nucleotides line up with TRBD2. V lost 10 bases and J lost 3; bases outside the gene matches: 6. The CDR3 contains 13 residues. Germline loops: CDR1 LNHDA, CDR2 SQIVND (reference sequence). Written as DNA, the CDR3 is TGTGCCAAGGAAGCGGGGAACTACAATGAGCAGTTCTTC. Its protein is CAKEAGNYNEQFF.

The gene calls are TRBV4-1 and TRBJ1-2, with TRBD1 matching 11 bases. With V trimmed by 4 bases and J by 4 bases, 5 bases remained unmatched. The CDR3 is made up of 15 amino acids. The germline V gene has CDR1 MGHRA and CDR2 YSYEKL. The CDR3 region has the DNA TGCGCCAGCAGCCCGATCGGGACAGGGGGCTATGGCTACACCTTC. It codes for CASSPIGTGGYGYTF.

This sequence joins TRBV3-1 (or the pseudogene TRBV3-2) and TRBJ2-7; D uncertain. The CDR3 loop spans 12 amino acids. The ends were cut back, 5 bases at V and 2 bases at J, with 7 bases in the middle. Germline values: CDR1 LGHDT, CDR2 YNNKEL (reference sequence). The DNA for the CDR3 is TGTGCCAGCAGCTCGGATACCTACGAGCAGTACTTC. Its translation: CASSSDTYEQYF.

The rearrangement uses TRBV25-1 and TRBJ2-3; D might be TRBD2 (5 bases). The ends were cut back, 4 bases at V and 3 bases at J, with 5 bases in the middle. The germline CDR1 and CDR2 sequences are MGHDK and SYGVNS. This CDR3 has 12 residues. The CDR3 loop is CASSAGTDTQYF. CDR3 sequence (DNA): TGTGCCAGCAGTGCGGGAACAGATACGCAGTATTTT.

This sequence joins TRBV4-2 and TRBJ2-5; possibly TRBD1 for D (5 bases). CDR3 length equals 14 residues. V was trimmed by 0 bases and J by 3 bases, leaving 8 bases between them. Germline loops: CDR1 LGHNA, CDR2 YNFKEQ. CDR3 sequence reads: CASSQDAGKETQYF. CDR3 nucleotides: TGTGCCAGCAGCCAAGATGCAGGGAAAGAGACCCAGTACTTC.

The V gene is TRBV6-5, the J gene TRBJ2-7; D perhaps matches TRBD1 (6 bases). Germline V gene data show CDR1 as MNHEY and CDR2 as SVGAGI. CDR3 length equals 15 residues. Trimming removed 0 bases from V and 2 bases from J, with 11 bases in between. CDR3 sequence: CASSYSIAGAYEQYF. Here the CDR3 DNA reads TGTGCCAGCAGTTACTCGATCGCAGGGGCCTACGAGCAGTACTTC.

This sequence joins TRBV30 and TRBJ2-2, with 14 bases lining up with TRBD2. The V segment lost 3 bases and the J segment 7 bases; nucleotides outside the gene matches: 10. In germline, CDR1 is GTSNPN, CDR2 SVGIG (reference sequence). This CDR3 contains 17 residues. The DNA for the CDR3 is TGTGCCTGGAGAGCGGGACTAGCGGGAGTACGCATCGGGGAGCTGTTTTTT. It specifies CAWRAGLAGVRIGELFF. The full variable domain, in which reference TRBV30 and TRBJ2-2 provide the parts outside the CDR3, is SQTIHQWPATLVQPVGSPLSLECTVEGTSNPNLYWYRQAAGRGLQLLFYSVGIGQISSEVPQNLSASRPQDRQFILSSKKLLLSDSGFYLCAWRAGLAGVRIGELFFGEGSRLTVL.

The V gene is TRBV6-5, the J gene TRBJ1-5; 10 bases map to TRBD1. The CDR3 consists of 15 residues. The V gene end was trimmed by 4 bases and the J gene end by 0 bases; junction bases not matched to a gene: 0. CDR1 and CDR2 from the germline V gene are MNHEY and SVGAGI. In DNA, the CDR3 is TGTGCCAGCAGTTGGACAGGGGGTAGCAATCAGCCCCAGCATTTT. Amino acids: CASSWTGGSNQPQHF.

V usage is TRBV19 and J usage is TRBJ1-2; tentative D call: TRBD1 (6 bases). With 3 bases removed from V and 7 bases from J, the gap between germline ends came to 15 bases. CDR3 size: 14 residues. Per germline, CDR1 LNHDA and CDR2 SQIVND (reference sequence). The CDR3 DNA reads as TGTGCCAGTAGTATGAAACAGGGTCTGGGTGGCTACACCTTC. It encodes CASSMKQGLGGYTF.